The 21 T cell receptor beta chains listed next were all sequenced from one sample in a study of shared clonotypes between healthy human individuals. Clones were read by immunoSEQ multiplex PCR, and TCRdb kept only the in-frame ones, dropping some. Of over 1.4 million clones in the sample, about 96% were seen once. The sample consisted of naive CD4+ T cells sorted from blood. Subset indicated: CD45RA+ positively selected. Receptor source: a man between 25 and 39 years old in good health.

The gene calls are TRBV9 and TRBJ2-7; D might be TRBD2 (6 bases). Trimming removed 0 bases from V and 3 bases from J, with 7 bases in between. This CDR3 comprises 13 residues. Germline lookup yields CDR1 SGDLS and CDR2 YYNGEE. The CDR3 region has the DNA TGTGCCAGCAGCGTAGGGGACTTCTACGAGCAGTACTTC. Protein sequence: CASSVGDFYEQYF. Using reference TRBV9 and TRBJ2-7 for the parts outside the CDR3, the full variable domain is DSGVTQTPKHLITATGQRVTLRCSPRSGDLSVYWYQQSLDQGLQFLIQYYNGEERAKGNILERFSAQQFPDLHSELNLSSLELGDSALYFCASSVGDFYEQYFGPGTRLTVT.

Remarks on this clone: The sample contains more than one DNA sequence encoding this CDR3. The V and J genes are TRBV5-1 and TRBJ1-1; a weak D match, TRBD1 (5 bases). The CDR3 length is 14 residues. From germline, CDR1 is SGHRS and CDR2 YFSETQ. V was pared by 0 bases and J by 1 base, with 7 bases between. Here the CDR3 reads CASSLAGGNTEAFF. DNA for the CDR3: TGCGCCAGCAGCTTGGCGGGGGGGAACACTGAAGCTTTCTTT.

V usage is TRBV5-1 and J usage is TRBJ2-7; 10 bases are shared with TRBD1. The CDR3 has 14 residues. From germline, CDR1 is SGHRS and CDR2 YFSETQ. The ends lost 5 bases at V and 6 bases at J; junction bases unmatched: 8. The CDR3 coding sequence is TGCGCCAGCAGACAGACAGGGGGCCCCGGCGAGCAGTACTTC. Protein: CASRQTGGPGEQYF.

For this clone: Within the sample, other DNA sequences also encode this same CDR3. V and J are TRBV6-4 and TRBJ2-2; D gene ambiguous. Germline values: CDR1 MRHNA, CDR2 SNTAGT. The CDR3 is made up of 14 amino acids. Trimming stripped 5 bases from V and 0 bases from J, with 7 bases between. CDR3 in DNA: TGTGCCAGCAGTCTTCTTCCGAACACCGGGGAGCTGTTTTTT. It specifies CASSLLPNTGELFF.

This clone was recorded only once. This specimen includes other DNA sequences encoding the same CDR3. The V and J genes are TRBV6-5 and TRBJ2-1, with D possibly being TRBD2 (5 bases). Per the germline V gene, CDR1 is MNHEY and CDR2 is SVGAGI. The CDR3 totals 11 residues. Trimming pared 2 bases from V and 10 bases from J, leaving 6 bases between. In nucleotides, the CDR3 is TGTGCCAGCAGTTACAGCGGAGAGCAGTTCTTC. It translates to CASSYSGEQFF.

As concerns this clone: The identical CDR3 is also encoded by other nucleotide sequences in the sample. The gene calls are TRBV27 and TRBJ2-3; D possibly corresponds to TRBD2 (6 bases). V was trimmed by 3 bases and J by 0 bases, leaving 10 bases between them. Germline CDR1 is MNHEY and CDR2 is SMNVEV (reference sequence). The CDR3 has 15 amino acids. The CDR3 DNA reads TGTGCCAGCAGTTTGGGCGGGACTAGCACAGATACGCAGTATTTT. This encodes CASSLGGTSTDTQYF.

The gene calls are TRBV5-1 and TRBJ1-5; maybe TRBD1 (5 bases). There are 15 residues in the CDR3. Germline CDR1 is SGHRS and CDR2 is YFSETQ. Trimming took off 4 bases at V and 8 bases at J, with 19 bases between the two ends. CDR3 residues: CASSLDALVGEPQHF. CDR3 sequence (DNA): TGCGCCAGCAGCCTGGACGCCCTAGTAGGGGAGCCCCAGCATTTT.

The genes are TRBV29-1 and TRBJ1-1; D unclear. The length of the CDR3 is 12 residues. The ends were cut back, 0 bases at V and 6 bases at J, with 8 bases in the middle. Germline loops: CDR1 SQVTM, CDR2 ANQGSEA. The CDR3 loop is CSVEEGRAEAFF. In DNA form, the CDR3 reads TGCAGCGTTGAAGAAGGGAGAGCTGAAGCTTTCTTT.

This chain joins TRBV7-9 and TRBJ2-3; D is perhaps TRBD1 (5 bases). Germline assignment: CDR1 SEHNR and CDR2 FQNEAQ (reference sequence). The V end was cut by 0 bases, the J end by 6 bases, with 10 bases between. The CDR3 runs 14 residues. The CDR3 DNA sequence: TGTGCCAGCAGCTTAGCCCAGGGTTTGGATACGCAGTATTTT. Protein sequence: CASSLAQGLDTQYF.

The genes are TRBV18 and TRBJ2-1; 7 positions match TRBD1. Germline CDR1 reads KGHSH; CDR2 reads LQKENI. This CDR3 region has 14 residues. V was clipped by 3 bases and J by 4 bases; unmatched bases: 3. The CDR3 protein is CASSPDRPYNEQFF. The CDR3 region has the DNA TGTGCCAGCTCACCGGACAGGCCGTACAATGAGCAGTTCTTC.

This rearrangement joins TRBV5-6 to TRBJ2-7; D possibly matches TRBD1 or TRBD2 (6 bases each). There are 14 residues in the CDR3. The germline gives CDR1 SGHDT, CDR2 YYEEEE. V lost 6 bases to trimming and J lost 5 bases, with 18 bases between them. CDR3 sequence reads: CASTPLGAGNEQYF. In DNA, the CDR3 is TGTGCCAGCACCCCCCTGGGGGCGGGGAACGAGCAGTACTTC.

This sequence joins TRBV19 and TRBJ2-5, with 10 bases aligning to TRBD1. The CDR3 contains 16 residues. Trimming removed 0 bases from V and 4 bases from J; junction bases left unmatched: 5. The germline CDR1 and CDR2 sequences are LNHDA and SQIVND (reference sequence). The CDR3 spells CASSIEKGTGAETQYF. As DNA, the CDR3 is TGTGCCAGTAGTATAGAAAAGGGGACAGGGGCAGAGACCCAGTACTTC.

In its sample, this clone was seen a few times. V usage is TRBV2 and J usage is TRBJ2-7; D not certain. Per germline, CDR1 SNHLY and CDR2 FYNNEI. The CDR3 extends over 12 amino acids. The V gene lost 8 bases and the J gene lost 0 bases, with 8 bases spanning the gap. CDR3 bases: TGTGCCAGCGGTCTCCACTCCTACGAGCAGTACTTC. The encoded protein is CASGLHSYEQYF.

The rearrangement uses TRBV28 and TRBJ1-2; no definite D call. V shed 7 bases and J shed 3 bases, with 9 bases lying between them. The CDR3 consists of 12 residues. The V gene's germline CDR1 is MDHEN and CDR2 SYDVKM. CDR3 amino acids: CASTLDDYGYTF. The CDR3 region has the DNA TGTGCCAGCACCCTGGATGACTATGGCTACACCTTC.

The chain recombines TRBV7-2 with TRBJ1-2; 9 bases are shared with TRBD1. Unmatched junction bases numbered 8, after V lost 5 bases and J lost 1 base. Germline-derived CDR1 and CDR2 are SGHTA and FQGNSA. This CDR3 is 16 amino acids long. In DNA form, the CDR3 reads TGTGCCAGCAGCCTCTTGGGACAGGGTGGTAACTATGGCTACACCTTC. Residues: CASSLLGQGGNYGYTF.

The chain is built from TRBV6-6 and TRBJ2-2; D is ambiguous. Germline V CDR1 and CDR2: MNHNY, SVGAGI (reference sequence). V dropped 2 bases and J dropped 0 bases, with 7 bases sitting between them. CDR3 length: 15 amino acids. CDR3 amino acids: CASSYKGANTGELFF. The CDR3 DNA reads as TGTGCCAGCAGTTACAAGGGCGCGAACACCGGGGAGCTGTTTTTT.

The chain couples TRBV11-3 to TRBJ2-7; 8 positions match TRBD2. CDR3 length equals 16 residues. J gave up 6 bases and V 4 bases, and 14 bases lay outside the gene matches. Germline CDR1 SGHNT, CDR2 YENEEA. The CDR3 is CASSSSRGRLAGEQYF. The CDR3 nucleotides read TGTGCCAGCAGCTCGTCACGGGGGCGGCTAGCGGGCGAGCAGTACTTC.

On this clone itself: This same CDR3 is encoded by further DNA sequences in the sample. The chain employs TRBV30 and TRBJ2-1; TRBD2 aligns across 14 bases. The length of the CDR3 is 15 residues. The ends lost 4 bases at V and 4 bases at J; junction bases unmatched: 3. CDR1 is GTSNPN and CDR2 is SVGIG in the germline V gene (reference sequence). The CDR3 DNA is TGTGCCTGGACCAGACTAGCGGGGGGGTACAATGAGCAGTTCTTC. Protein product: CAWTRLAGGYNEQFF.

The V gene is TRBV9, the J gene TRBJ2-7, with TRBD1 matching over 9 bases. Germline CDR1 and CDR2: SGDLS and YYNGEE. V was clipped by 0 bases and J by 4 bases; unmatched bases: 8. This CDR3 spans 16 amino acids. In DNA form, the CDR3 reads TGTGCCAGCAGCGTAGTACAGGGGGCCGCTCTGTACGAGCAGTACTTC. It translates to CASSVVQGAALYEQYF.

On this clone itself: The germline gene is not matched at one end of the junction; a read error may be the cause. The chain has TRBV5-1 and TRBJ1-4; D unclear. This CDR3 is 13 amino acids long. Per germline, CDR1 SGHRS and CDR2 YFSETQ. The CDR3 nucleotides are TGCGCCAGCAGCTTGGGGGCACATGAACAACTGTTTTTT. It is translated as CASSLGAHEQLFF.

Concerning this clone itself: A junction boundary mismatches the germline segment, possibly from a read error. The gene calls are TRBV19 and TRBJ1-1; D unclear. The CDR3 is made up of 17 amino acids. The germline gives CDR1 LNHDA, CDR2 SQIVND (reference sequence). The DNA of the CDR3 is TGTGCCAGTAGCTCCCCGACATCTGTCTCGAAGAACACCGAAGCTTTCTTT. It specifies CASSSPTSVSKNTEAFF.